This section outlines one T cell receptor beta chain sequence together with its context. The antigen remains unidentified. Time point defined: week 47, end of study. Vaccination used 300 ug of mutant IDH1 20-mer peptide per dose, with topical imiquimod. These data come from a study of a mutant IDH1 vaccine in newly diagnosed glioma. Across the whole study: Of treated patients, 62.5% were men and about 38% women, averaging roughly 42 years. Beforehand, treatment had been radiotherapy, temozolomide, or both; the majority received both. The week-35 safety follow-up was V12, and the week-47 study end was V13. Whole-study results and caveats: Pseudoprogression appears to have had no connection to changes in top peripheral T cell clonotypes.

Germline CDR1 reads WNHNN; CDR2 reads SYGVQD (reference sequence). The CDR3 length is 12 residues. V shed 2 bases and J shed 10 bases, with 11 bases lying between them. The table came from immunoSEQ multiplex PCR; TCRdb's copy has only in-frame clones and leaves some out. The table lists approximately 50,000 clones, under 85% of them singletons. This sequence originates from a woman aged 50 to 60 with glioma. The sample here was PBMCs, taken from a glioma patient whose treatment included an IDH1 peptide vaccine. This chain joins TRBV10-1 and TRBJ1-1; D may be TRBD1 (5 bases). The CDR3 loop reads CASSEEGWAAFF. CDR3 nucleotides: TGCGCCAGCAGTGAGGAGGGGTGGGCAGCTTTCTTT.